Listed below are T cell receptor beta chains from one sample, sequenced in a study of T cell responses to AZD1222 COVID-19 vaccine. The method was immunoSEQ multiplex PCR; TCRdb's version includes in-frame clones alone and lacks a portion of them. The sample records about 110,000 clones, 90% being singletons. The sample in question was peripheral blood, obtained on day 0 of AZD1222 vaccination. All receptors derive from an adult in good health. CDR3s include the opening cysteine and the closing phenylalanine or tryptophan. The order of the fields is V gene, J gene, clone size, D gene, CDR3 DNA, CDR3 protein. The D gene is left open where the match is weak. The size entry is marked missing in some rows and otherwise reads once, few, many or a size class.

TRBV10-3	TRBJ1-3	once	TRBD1	TGTGCCCCGCTGAGGAGGGACAGGGGAACAAACACCATATATTTT	CAPLRRDRGTNTIYF
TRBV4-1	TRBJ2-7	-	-	TGCGCCAGCAGCCAAGATTTGGACACCGGGCCCTACGAGCAGTACTTC	CASSQDLDTGPYEQYF
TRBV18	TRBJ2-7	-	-	TGTGCCAGCTCACTTAAACAGGCGACCTCCTACGAGCAGTACTTC	CASSLKQATSYEQYF
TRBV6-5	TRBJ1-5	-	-	TGTGCCAGCAGAATACAGGGAATATTAGAACAGCCCCAGCATTTT	CASRIQGILEQPQHF
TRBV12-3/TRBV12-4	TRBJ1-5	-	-	TGTGCCAGCACCTGGGGGAAAGATCAGCCCCAGCATTTT	CASTWGKDQPQHF
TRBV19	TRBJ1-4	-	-	TGTGCCAGTAGTGGAACAGGGACCTTTAATGAAAAACTGTTTTTT	CASSGTGTFNEKLFF
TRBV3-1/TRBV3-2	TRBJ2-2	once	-	TGTGCCAGCTGGGGGCCCGGGGAGCTGTTTTTT	CASWGPGELFF
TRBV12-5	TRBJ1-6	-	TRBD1	TGTGCTCGGCCCCACGACAGGGTGGATAATTCACCCCTCCACTTT	CARPHDRVDNSPLHF
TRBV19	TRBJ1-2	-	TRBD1	TGTGCCAGTATCGACAGGGCCACTAACTATGGCTACACCTTC	CASIDRATNYGYTF
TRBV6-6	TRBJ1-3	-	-	TGTGCCAGCAGGGGGCACGGTGATAGCTCTGGAAACACCATATATTTT	CASRGHGDSSGNTIYF
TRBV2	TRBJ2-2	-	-	TGTGCCAGCAGGTTGGACACCGGGGAGCTGTTTTTT	CASRLDTGELFF
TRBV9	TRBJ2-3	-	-	TGTGCCAGCAGCGTAGCCGAGAGTTTCACAGATACGCAGTATTTT	CASSVAESFTDTQYF
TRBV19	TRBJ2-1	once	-	TGTGCCAGTCAGGGACGCTCCTACAATGAGCAGTTCTTC	CASQGRSYNEQFF
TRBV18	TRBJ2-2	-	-	TGTGCCAGCTCACCACAGGGGACCGGGGAGCTGTTTTTT	CASSPQGTGELFF
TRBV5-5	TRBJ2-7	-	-	TGTGCCAGCAGCTTGAATGGGGACACTTACTACGAGCAGTACTTC	CASSLNGDTYYEQYF
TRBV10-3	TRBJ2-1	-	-	TGTGCCATCAGGGGGGGCTTGGGCGGCAATGAGCAGTTCTTC	CAIRGGLGGNEQFF
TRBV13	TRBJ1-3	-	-	TGTGCCAGCAGCTCTCGCAAGGACGGTTTGCGAAACACCATATATTTT	CASSSRKDGLRNTIYF
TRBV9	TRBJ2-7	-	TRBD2	TGTGCCAGCAGCGTAGGAAGCGGGAGGGCCCAGGGGGAGCAGTACTTC	CASSVGSGRAQGEQYF
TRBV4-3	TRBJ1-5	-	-	TGCGCCAGCAGCCAAGATCCACACAGCAATCAGCCCCAGCATTTT	CASSQDPHSNQPQHF
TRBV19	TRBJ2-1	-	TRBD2	TGTGCCAGTAGCATCTCATTTTGGTCCGGGACTAGCGGGAACAATGAGCAGTTCTTC	CASSISFWSGTSGNNEQFF
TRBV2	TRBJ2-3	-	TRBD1	TGTGCCAGCAGTGAAACAGGGGGAGGGCAGTATTTT	CASSETGGGQYF
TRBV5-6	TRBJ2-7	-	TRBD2	TGTGCCAGCAGCCCGGGACTAGCGGGACCAAGCTCCTACGAGCAGTACTTC	CASSPGLAGPSSYEQYF
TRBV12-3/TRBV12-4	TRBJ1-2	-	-	TGTGCCAGCAGTGCAGACAGGACCTATGGCTACACCTTC	CASSADRTYGYTF
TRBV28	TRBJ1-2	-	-	TGTGCCAGCAGCCCCGGACTTCCCCTTCATCATGGCTACACCTTC	CASSPGLPLHHGYTF
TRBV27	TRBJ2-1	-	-	TGTGCCAGCAGTAATCAGGACCGCCACAATGAGCAGTTCTTC	CASSNQDRHNEQFF
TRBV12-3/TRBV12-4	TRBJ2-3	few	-	TGTGCCAGCAGTTTAAATAGGGGAGATACGCAGTATTTT	CASSLNRGDTQYF
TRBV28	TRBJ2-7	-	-	TGTGCCAGCAGTTCCACAGGTCTCAGCTCCTACGAGCAGTACTTC	CASSSTGLSSYEQYF
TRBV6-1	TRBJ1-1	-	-	TGTGCCAGCAGTGACGACAGGACCACTGAAGCTTTCTTT	CASSDDRTTEAFF
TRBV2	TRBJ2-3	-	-	TGTGCCAGCAGTGAGCTAGGCAGGGATGGGGCGCAGTATTTT	CASSELGRDGAQYF
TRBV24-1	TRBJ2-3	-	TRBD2	TGTGCCACCAGTGATCTAGCGGGAGGGTTAGATACGCAGTATTTT	CATSDLAGGLDTQYF